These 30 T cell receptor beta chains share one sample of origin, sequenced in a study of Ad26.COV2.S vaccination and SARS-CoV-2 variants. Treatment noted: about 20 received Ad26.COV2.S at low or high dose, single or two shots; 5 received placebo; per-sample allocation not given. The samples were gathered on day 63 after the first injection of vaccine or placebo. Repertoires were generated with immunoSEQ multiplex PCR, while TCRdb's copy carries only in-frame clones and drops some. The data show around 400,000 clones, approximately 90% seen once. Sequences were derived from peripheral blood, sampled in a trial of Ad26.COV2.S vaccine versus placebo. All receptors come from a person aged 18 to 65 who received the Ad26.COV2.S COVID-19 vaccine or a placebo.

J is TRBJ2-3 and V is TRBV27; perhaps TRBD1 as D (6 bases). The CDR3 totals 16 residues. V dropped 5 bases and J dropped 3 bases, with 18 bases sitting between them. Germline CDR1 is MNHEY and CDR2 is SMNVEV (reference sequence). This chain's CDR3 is CASSPLRGIGTDTQYF. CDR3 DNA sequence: TGTGCCAGCAGTCCCCTCAGGGGAATAGGGACAGATACGCAGTATTTT.

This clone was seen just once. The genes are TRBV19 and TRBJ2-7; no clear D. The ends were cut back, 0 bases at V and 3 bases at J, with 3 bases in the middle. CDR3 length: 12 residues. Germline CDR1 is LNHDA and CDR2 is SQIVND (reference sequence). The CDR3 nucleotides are TGTGCCAGTAGTATAGACCGCTACGAGCAGTACTTC. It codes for CASSIDRYEQYF.

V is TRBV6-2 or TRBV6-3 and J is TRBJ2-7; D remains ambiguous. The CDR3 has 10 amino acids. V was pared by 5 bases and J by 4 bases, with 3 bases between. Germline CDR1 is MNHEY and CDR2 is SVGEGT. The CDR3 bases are TGTGCCAGCAGTGGGTACGAGCAGTACTTC. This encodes CASSGYEQYF.

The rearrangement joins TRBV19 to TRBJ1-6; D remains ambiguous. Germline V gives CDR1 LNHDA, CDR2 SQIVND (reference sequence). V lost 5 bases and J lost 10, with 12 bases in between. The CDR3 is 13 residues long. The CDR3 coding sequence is TGTGCCAGTAGTTTACAGCTCGCCTCACCCCTCCACTTT. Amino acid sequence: CASSLQLASPLHF.

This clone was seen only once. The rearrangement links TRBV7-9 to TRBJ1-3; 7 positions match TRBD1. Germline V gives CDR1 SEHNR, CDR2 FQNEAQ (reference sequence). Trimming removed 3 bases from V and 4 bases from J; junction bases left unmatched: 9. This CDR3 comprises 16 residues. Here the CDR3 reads CASSLLTGNEGNTIYF. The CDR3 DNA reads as TGTGCCAGCAGCTTGCTGACAGGGAATGAGGGAAACACCATATATTTT.

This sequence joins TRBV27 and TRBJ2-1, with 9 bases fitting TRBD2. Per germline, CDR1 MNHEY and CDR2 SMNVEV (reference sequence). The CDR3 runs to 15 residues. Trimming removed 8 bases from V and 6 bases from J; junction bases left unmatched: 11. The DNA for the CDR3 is TGTGCCAGCCGTAGCTTTAGCGGGAGAAGCAATGAGCAGTTCTTC. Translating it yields CASRSFSGRSNEQFF.

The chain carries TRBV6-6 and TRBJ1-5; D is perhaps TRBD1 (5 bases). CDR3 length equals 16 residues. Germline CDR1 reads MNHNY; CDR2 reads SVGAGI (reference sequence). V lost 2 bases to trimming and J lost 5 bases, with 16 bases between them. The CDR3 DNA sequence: TGTGCCAGCAGTTACGGTGACCTTGGGGGGGATCAGCCCCAGCATTTT. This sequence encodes CASSYGDLGGDQPQHF.

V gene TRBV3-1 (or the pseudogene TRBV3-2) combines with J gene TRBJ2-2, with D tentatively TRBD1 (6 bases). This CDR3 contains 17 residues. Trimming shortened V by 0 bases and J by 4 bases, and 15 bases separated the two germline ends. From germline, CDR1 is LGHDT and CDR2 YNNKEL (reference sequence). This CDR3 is CASSQDLGYRVTGELFF. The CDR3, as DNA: TGTGCCAGCAGCCAAGATCTTGGCTACAGGGTCACCGGGGAGCTGTTTTTT.

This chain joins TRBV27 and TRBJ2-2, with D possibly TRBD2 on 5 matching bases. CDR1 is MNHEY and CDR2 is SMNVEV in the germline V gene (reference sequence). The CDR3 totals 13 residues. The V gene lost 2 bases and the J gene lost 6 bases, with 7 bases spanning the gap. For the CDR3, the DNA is TGTGCCAGCAGTTTAATCGGGGCCGGGGAGCTGTTTTTT. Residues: CASSLIGAGELFF.

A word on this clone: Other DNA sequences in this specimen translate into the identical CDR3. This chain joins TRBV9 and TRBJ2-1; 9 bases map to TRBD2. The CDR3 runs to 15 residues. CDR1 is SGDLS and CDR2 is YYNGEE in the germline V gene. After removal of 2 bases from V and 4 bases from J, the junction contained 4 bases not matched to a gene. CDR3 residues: CASSVGAGGYNEQFF. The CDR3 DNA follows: TGTGCCAGCAGCGTCGGAGCGGGAGGTTACAATGAGCAGTTCTTC.

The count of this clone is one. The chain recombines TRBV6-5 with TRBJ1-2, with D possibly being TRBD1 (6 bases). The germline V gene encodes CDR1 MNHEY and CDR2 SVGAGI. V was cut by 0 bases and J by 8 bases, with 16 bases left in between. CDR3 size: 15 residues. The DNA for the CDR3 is TGTGCCAGCAGTTACTCGAAGCTGGGGGCGTCCGGCTACACCTTC. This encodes CASSYSKLGASGYTF.

CDR3 DNA sequence: TGTGCCAGCAGCGTAGACCCCAGGGGGTTGGAGACCCAGTACTTC. Translation gives CASSVDPRGLETQYF. The chain recombines TRBV7-2 with TRBJ2-5; 7 nucleotides line up with TRBD1. Germline V gives CDR1 SGHTA, CDR2 FQGNSA. Trimming removed 5 bases from V and 5 bases from J; junction bases left unmatched: 11. The CDR3 is made up of 15 amino acids.

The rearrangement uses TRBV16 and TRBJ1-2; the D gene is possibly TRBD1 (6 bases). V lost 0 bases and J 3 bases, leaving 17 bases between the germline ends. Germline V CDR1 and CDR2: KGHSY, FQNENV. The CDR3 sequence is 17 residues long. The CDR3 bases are TGTGCCAGCAGCCAATCGTTGGGGGGCGCTGCGGACTATGGCTACACCTTC. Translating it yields CASSQSLGGAADYGYTF.

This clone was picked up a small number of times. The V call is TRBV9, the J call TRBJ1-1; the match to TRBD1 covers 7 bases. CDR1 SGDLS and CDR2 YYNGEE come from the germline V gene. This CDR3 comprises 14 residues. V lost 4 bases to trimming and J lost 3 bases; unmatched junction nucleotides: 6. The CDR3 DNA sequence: TGTGCCAGCAGCCCCCGACAGGGCTACACTGAAGCTTTCTTT. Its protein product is CASSPRQGYTEAFF.

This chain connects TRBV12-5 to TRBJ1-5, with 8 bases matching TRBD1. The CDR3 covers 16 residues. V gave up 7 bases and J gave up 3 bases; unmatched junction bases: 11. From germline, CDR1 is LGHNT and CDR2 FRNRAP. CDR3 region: CASASSTGGNNQPQHF. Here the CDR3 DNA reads TGTGCTAGTGCCAGTAGCACAGGGGGGAACAATCAGCCCCAGCATTTT.

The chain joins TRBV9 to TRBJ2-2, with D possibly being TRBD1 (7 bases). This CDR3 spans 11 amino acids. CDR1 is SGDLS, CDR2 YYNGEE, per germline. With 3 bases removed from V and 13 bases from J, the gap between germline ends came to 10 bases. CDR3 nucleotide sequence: TGTGCCAGCAGCGACAGGGGAGGGCTGTTTTTT. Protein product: CASSDRGGLFF.

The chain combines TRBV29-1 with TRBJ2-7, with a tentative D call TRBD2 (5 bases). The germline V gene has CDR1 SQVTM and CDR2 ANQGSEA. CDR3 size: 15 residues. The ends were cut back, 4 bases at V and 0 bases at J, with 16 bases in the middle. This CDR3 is CSVGHSAGYSYEQYF. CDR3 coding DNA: TGCAGCGTTGGACATAGTGCGGGCTACTCCTACGAGCAGTACTTC.

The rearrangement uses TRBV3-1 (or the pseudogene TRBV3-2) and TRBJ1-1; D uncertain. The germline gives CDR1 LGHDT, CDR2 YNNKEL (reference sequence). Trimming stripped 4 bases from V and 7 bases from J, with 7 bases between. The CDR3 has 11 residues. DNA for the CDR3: TGTGCCAGCAGCCGAGACTATGAAGCTTTCTTT. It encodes CASSRDYEAFF.

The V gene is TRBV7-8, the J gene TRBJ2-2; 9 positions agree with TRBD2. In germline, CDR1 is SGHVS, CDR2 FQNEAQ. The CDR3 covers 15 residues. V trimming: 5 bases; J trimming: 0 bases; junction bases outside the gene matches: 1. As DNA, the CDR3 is TGTGCCAGCAGCAGACTAGCGGCGAACACCGGGGAGCTGTTTTTT. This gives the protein CASSRLAANTGELFF.

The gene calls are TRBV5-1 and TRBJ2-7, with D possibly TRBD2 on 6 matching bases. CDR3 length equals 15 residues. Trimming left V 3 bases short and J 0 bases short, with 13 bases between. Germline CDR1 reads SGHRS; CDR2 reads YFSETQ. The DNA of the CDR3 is TGCGCCAGCAGCTGGGACTCCAGGAGCTCCTACGAGCAGTACTTC. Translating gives CASSWDSRSSYEQYF.

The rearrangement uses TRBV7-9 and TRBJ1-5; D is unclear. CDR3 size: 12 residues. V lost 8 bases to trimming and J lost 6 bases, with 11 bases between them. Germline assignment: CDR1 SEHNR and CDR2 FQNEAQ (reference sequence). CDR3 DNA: TGTGCCAGCTCAGCTTTTGGTCAGCCCCAGCATTTT. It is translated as CASSAFGQPQHF.

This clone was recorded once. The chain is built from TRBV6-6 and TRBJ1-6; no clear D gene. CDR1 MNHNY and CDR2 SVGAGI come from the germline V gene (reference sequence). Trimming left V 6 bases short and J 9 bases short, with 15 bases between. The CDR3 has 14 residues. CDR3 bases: TGTGCCAGCAGCACGACACTGGCGGGTTCACCCCTCCACTTT. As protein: CASSTTLAGSPLHF.

The CDR3 sequence is CASSLGGLEAFF. The CDR3 nucleotides read TGTGCCAGCAGCTTAGGGGGGCTCGAAGCTTTCTTT. This sequence joins TRBV7-9 and TRBJ1-1, with a possible D match to TRBD1 (6 bases). The CDR3 sequence is 12 residues long. Trimming removed 1 base at V and 8 bases at J, with 8 bases between. The V gene's germline CDR1 is SEHNR and CDR2 FQNEAQ (reference sequence).

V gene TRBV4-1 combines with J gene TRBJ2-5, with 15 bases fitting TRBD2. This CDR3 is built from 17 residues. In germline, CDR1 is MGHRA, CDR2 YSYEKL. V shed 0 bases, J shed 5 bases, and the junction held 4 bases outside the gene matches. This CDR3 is CASSQEDGLAGGETQYF. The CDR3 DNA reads TGCGCCAGCAGCCAAGAAGATGGACTAGCGGGAGGGGAGACCCAGTACTTC.

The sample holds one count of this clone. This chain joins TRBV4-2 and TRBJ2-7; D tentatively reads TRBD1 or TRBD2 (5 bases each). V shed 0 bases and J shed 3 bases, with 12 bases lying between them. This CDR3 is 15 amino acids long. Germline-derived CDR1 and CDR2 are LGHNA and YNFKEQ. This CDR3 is CASSQDGGGGYEQYF. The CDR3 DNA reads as TGTGCCAGCAGCCAAGACGGTGGGGGTGGCTACGAGCAGTACTTC.

The CDR3 spells CASLGGIYEQYF. In DNA, the CDR3 is TGTGCCAGCCTGGGGGGGATCTACGAGCAGTACTTC. The chain uses TRBV2 and TRBJ2-7; 7 nucleotides agree with TRBD2. Germline CDR1 is SNHLY and CDR2 is FYNNEI. V lost 8 bases to trimming and J lost 3 bases; unmatched junction nucleotides: 4. This CDR3 is 12 amino acids long.

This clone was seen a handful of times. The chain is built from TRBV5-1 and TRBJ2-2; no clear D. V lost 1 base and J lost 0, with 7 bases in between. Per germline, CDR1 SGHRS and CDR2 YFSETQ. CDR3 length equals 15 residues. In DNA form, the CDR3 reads TGCGCCAGCAGCTTGCGCCAGGCGAACACCGGGGAGCTGTTTTTT. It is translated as CASSLRQANTGELFF.

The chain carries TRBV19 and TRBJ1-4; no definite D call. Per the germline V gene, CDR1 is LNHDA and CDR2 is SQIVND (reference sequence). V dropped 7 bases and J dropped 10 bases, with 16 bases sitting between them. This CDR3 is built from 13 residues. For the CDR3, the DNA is TGTGCCAGTAACGAAAGGTCCGTCCGAAAACTGTTTTTT. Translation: CASNERSVRKLFF.

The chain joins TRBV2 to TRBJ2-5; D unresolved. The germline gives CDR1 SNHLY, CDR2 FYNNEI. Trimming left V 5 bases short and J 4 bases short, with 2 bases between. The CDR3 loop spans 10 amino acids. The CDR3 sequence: CASSTETQYF. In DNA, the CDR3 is TGTGCCAGCAGTACAGAGACCCAGTACTTC.

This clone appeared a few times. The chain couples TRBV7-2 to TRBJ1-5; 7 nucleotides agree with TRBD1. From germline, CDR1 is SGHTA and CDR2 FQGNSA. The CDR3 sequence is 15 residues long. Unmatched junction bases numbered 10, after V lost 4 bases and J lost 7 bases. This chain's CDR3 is CASSSETGWGQPQHF. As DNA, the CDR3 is TGTGCCAGCAGCTCCGAGACAGGGTGGGGACAGCCCCAGCATTTT.